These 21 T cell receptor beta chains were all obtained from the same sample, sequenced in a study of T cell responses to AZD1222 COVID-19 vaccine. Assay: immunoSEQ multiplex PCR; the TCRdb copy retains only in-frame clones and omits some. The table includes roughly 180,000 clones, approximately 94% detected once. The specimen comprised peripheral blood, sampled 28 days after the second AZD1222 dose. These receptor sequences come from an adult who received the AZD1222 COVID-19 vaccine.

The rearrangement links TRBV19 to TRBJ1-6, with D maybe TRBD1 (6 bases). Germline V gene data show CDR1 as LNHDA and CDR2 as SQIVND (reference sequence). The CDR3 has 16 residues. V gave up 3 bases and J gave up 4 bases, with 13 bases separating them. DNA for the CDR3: TGTGCCAGTAGTATCTCTCGGACAGCATATAATTCACCCCTCCACTTT. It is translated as CASSISRTAYNSPLHF.

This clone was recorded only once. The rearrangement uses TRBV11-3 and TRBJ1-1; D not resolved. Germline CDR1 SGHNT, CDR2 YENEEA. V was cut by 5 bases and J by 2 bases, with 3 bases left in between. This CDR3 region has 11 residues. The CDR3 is CASSKNTEAFF. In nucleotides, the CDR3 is TGTGCCAGCAGCAAAAACACTGAAGCTTTCTTT.

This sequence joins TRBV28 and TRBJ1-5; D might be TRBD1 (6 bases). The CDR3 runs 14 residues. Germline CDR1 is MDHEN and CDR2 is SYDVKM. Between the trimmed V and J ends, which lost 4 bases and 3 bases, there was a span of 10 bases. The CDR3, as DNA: TGTGCCAGCAGTTCTAGGGGGGACAATCAGCCCCAGCATTTT. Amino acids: CASSSRGDNQPQHF.

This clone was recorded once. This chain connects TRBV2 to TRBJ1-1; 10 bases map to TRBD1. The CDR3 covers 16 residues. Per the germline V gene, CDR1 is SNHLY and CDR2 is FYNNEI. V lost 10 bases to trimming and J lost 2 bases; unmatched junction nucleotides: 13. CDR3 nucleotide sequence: TGTGCCACCCGACAGGGGGCTATAGGGGTAAACACTGAAGCTTTCTTT. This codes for CATRQGAIGVNTEAFF.

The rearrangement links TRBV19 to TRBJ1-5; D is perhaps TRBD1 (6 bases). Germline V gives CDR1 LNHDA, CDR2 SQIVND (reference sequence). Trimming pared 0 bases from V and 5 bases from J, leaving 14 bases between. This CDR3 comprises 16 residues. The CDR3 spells CASSIEVGGSYQPQHF. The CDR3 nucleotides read TGTGCCAGTAGTATAGAAGTTGGGGGCAGCTATCAGCCCCAGCATTTT.

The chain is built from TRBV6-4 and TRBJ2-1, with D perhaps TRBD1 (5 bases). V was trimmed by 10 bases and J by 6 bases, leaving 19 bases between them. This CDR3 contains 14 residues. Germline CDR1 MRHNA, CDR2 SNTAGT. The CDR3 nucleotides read TGTGCCACCTCGGAAGGGGTGGCTAGCAATGAGCAGTTCTTC. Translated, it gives CATSEGVASNEQFF.

The CDR3, as DNA: TGTGCCAGCAGTTTTTCTGGTGAAAAACTGTTTTTT. It codes for CASSFSGEKLFF. The rearrangement links TRBV12-3 or TRBV12-4 to TRBJ1-4; D is undetermined. The V end lost 3 bases, the J end lost 7 bases, and 6 bases lay between the germline ends. The CDR3 is 12 amino acids.

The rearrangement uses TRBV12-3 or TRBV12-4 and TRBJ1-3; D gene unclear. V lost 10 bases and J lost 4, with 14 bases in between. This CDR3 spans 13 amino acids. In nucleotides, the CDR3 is TGTGCCACCCCGGACGCTGCAGGAAACACCATATATTTT. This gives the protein CATPDAAGNTIYF.

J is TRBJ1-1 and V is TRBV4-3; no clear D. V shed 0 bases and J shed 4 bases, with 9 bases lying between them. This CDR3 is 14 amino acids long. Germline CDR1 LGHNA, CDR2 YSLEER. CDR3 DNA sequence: TGCGCCAGCAGCCAAGATTTGTGGGTCACTGAAGCTTTCTTT. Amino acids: CASSQDLWVTEAFF.

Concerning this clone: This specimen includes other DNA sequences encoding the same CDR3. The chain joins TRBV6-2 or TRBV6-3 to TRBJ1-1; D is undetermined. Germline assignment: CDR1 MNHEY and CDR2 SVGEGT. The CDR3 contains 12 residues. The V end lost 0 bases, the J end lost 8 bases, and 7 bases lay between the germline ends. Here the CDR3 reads CASSYSTREAFF. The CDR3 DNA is TGTGCCAGCAGTTACTCGACCCGGGAAGCTTTCTTT.

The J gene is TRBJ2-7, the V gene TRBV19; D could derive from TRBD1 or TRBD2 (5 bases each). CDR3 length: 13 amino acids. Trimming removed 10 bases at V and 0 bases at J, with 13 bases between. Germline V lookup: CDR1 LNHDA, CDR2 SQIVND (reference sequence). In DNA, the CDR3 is TGTGCCACCGGGACGGCGGGCTCCTACGAGCAGTACTTC. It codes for CATGTAGSYEQYF.

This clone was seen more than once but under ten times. Written as DNA, the CDR3 is TGTGCCGCCCGTGGCACTGAAGCTTTCTTT. Translating gives CAARGTEAFF. The chain has TRBV28 and TRBJ1-1, with D unclear. Trimming took 11 bases from V and 4 from J, leaving 8 bases between them. The V gene's germline CDR1 is MDHEN and CDR2 SYDVKM. The CDR3 consists of 10 residues.

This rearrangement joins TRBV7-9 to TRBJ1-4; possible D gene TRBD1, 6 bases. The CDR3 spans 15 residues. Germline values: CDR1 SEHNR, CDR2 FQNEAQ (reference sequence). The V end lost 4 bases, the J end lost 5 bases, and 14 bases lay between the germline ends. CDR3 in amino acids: CASSSLRTVNEKLFF. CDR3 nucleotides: TGTGCCAGCAGCTCGTTGAGGACAGTCAATGAAAAACTGTTTTTT.

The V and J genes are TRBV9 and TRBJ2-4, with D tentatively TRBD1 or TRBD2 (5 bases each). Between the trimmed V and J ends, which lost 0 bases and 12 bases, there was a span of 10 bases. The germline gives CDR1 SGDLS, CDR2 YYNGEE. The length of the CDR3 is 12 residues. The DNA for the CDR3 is TGTGCCAGCAGCGTAGGGGACGGCACTCAGTACTTC. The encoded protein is CASSVGDGTQYF.

The CDR3 DNA reads as TGTGCCAGCACCCTAAGATGGAGGATAAATGAGCAGTTCTTC. It encodes CASTLRWRINEQFF. The rearrangement links TRBV3-1 (or the pseudogene TRBV3-2) to TRBJ2-1; the D gene is possibly TRBD2 (5 bases). The germline V gene has CDR1 LGHDT and CDR2 YNNKEL (reference sequence). The V end lost 7 bases, the J end lost 7 bases, and 17 bases lay between the germline ends. The CDR3 consists of 14 residues.

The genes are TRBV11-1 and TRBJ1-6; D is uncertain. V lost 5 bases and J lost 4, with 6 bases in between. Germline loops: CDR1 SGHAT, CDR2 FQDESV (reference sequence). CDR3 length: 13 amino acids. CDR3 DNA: TGTGCCAGCAGCCCAACTTATAATTCACCCCTCCACTTT. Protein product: CASSPTYNSPLHF.

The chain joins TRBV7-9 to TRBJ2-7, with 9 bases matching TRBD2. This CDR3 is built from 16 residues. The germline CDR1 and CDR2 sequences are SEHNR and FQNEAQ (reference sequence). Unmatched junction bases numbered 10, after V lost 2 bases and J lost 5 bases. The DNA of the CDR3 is TGTGCCAGCAGCTTAAGAGTAGCGGGAGAGGTCCACGAGCAGTACTTC. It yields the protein CASSLRVAGEVHEQYF.

CDR3 region: CASSLGGKLNTEAFF. CDR3 DNA: TGTGCCAGCAGCTTGGGAGGCAAATTGAACACTGAAGCTTTCTTT. The chain is built from TRBV7-2 and TRBJ1-1; the D is unclear. With 3 bases removed from V and 0 bases from J, the gap between germline ends came to 11 bases. CDR1 is SGHTA and CDR2 is FQGNSA in the germline V gene. This CDR3 has 15 residues.

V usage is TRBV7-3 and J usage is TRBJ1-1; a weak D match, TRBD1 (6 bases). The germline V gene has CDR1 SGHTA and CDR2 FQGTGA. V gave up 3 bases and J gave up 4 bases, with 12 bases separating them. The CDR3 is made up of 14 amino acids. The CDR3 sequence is CASSLGAVGTEAFF. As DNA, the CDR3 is TGTGCCAGCAGCTTGGGGGCGGTTGGCACTGAAGCTTTCTTT.

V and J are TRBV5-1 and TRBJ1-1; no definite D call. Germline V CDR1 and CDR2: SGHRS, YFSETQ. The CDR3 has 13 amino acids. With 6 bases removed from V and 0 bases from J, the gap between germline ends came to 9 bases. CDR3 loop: CASTTAMNTEAFF. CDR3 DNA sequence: TGCGCCAGCACCACAGCTATGAACACTGAAGCTTTCTTT.

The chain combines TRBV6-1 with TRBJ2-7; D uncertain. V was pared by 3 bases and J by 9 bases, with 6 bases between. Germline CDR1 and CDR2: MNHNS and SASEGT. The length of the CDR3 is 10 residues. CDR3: CASSDLWQYF. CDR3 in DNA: TGTGCCAGCAGTGACCTGTGGCAGTACTTC.